This TCR beta chain was retrieved from a study of shared clonotypes between healthy human individuals. Regarding the study as a whole: Few donors limited the genetic and exposure-history diversity represented.

Assay execution took place at the deep level. Method: immunoSEQ multiplex PCR; TCRdb's copy keeps in-frame clones and lacks some. The sample records about 1,900,000 clones, over 85% being singletons. The naive CD8 fraction comprised CD45RO-negative cells positively selected for CCR7 and excluded terminally differentiated effector memory CD45RA+ cells. CDR3 length: 13 residues. Germline V lookup: CDR1 MDHEN, CDR2 SYDVKM. Trimming pared 8 bases from V and 4 bases from J, leaving 12 bases between. This clone has a single count. Its antigen is currently unknown. This TCR derives from a man aged 18 to 30 in good health. The sample taken for sequencing was naive CD8+ T cells sorted from blood. The chain joins TRBV28 to TRBJ2-1; D may be TRBD1 or TRBD2 (6 bases each). The CDR3 bases are TGTGCCAGCGCCCGGGGGACATACAATGAGCAGTTCTTC. This codes for CASARGTYNEQFF.